A single sample is the source of the 7 T cell receptor beta chains below, sequenced in a study of cytomegalovirus exposure and HLA in healthy donors. The data were produced by immunoSEQ multiplex PCR, yet TCRdb's version contains in-frame clones alone and is incomplete. The data hold 150,000 or so clones, with roughly 86% observed a single time. The sample consisted of PBMCs. The receptors originated from a man between 18 and 35 years old in good health and CMV-seropositive.

The V call is TRBV6-4, the J call TRBJ1-2; D ambiguous. CDR1 and CDR2 from the germline V gene are MRHNA and SNTAGT. The V end was cut by 3 bases, the J end by 4 bases, with 12 bases between. The CDR3 has 14 residues. The CDR3 coding sequence is TGTGCCAGCAGTGAGAGGGCCTGGGGCTATGGCTACACCTTC. As protein: CASSERAWGYGYTF.

The chain joins TRBV28 to TRBJ2-2; D is possibly TRBD1 (6 bases). CDR1 and CDR2 (germline): MDHEN, SYDVKM. Trimming removed 3 bases from V and 3 bases from J, with 23 bases in between. The CDR3 extends over 19 amino acids. The CDR3 protein is CASSFWAGPEGVDTGELFF. DNA for the CDR3: TGTGCCAGCAGTTTTTGGGCGGGCCCCGAGGGGGTGGACACCGGGGAGCTGTTTTTT.

This chain uses TRBV19 with TRBJ2-5; 7 nucleotides line up with TRBD1. The CDR3 spans 16 residues. The germline gives CDR1 LNHDA, CDR2 SQIVND (reference sequence). J lost 6 bases, V lost 5 bases, and 15 bases had no gene match. The CDR3 DNA is TGTGCCAGTAGTCTTACAATGGCGACAGGGCAAAAGACCCAGTACTTC. Translating it yields CASSLTMATGQKTQYF. Combining the CDR3 with reference TRBV19 and TRBJ2-5 gives the whole variable domain DGGITQSPKYLFRKEGQNVTLSCEQNLNHDAMYWYRQDPGQGLRLIYYSQIVNDFQKGDIAEGYSVSREKKESFPLTVTSAQKNPTAFYLCASSLTMATGQKTQYFGPGTRLLVL.

The chain carries TRBV2 and TRBJ1-2; perhaps TRBD1 as D (6 bases). The germline V gene has CDR1 SNHLY and CDR2 FYNNEI. With 6 bases removed from V and 8 bases from J, the gap between germline ends came to 19 bases. The CDR3 totals 14 residues. CDR3 loop: CASSVNQGPGGYTF. CDR3 DNA: TGTGCCAGCAGCGTAAATCAGGGGCCGGGAGGCTACACCTTC.

This rearrangement joins TRBV4-3 to TRBJ2-3, with D perhaps TRBD2 (5 bases). Trimming removed 0 bases at V and 5 bases at J, with 12 bases between. This CDR3 comprises 15 residues. Germline V gene sequence: CDR1 LGHNA, CDR2 YSLEER. This CDR3 reads CASSQDLGSGDTQYF. In DNA form, the CDR3 reads TGCGCCAGCAGCCAAGATCTTGGGAGCGGAGATACGCAGTATTTT.

The chain recombines TRBV7-2 with TRBJ1-4, with 7 bases matching TRBD1. The CDR3 is 15 amino acids. Trimming cost V 5 bases and J 3 bases; bases outside gene matches: 6. Germline V lookup: CDR1 SGHTA, CDR2 FQGNSA. The CDR3 region has the DNA TGTGCCAGCAGCCAATTCCAGGGGGCTAATGAAAAACTGTTTTTT. Protein: CASSQFQGANEKLFF.

This sequence joins TRBV9 and TRBJ2-2, with TRBD1 matching 8 bases. Unmatched junction bases numbered 11, after V lost 4 bases and J lost 0 bases. CDR1 and CDR2 from the germline V gene are SGDLS and YYNGEE. The length of the CDR3 is 18 residues. CDR3 sequence: CASSPQTGVTPNTGELFF. DNA of the CDR3: TGTGCCAGCAGCCCTCAGACAGGGGTAACTCCGAACACCGGGGAGCTGTTTTTT. Variable domain in full (rest from reference TRBV9 and TRBJ2-2): DSGVTQTPKHLITATGQRVTLRCSPRSGDLSVYWYQQSLDQGLQFLIQYYNGEERAKGNILERFSAQQFPDLHSELNLSSLELGDSALYFCASSPQTGVTPNTGELFFGEGSRLTVL.